This TCR beta chain was found in a study of technical replicates of blood from a handful of donors. V lost 5 bases and J lost 2; bases outside the gene matches: 7. Per germline, CDR1 SEHNR and CDR2 FQNEAQ (reference sequence). The CDR3 runs 15 residues. The table came from immunoSEQ multiplex PCR; TCRdb's copy has only in-frame clones and leaves some out. The sample shows more than 65,000 clones, approximately 96% of them seen only once. Sequences were obtained from T cells isolated from PBMCs. The origin of this receptor is a human donor in good health. The chain uses TRBV7-9 and TRBJ2-3; 7 nucleotides agree with TRBD1. The CDR3 bases are TGTGCCAGCAGCCTAGGCGAGGGGGCCACAGATACGCAGTATTTT. Its translation: CASSLGEGATDTQYF. The full variable domain, rest sourced from reference TRBV7-9 and TRBJ2-3, is DTGVSQNPRHKITKRGQNVTFRCDPISEHNRLYWYRQTLGQGPEFLTYFQNEAQLEKSRLLSDRFSAERPKGSFSTLEIQRTEQGDSAMYLCASSLGEGATDTQYFGPGTRLTVL.